This T cell receptor beta chain was captured in a study of CD8+ T cells in alopecia areata. CDR1 is ENHRY, CDR2 SYGVKD, per germline. Between the trimmed V and J ends, which lost 6 bases and 7 bases, there was a span of 21 bases. The CDR3 runs to 15 residues. cDNA prepared by RNA extraction and subsequent reverse transcription served as the template for sequencing. The data were produced by immunoSEQ multiplex PCR, yet TCRdb's version contains in-frame clones alone and is incomplete. The sample carries about 180,000 clones, approximately 52% recorded once. Described treatment: oral pan-JAK inhibitor, 5-10 mg twice daily.

This rearrangement joins TRBV10-3 to TRBJ1-2; tentative D call: TRBD1 (6 bases). The TCR sequence derives from a human donor with alopecia areata. The specimen was CD4+ T cells sorted from blood, collected at approximately week 61, from a patient treated with tofacitinib. The CDR3 DNA reads TGTGCCATCAGCCCACCGATGGGGGGGCCCAGTGGCTACACCTTC. Translation gives CAISPPMGGPSGYTF.